Listed below are T cell receptor beta chains from one sample, sequenced in a study of blood T cell repertoires in COVID-19. Using immunoSEQ multiplex PCR, the repertoire was profiled, and TCRdb retains in-frame clones only, with some absent. The sample holds a few hundred thousand clones, roughly nine tenths seen once. What was sequenced was PBMCs or T cells enriched from blood (not recorded which). Source of these receptors: a woman in her twenties or thirties who had recovered from COVID-19. Both conserved end residues are part of each CDR3. D genes are given only for firm matches. For some rows the clone size is stated as once, few or many, or as a class when expanded; others skip it.

>TRBV7-8|TRBJ2-7|.|.
CASSQTRQTYEQYF
TGTGCCAGCAGCCAGACGAGGCAGACCTACGAGCAGTACTTC
>TRBV4-1|TRBJ2-3|TRBD2|.
CASSQTELAGFTDTQYF
TGCGCCAGCAGCCAAACCGAACTAGCGGGGTTCACAGATACGCAGTATTTT
>TRBV5-1|TRBJ2-7|.|.
CASSLAGSYEQYF
TGCGCCAGCAGCTTGGCCGGCTCCTACGAGCAGTACTTC
>TRBV7-8|TRBJ2-3|.|.
CASSPHRTDRDTDTQYF
TGTGCCAGCAGCCCCCATCGGACAGACCGCGACACAGATACGCAGTATTTT
>TRBV19|TRBJ2-1|TRBD2|.
CASSPPRLAGYHNEQFF
TGTGCCAGTAGTCCTCCGCGGCTAGCGGGGTACCACAATGAGCAGTTCTTC
>TRBV7-2|TRBJ2-3|.|once
CASSLYGAKEQYF
TGTGCCAGCAGCTTATACGGAGCCAAGGAGCAGTATTTT
>TRBV9|TRBJ1-1|TRBD1|.
CASSVQGDTEAFF
TGTGCCAGCAGCGTACAGGGGGACACTGAAGCTTTCTTT
>TRBV4-2|TRBJ2-1|.|.
CASSPQGSGGNEQFF
TGTGCCAGCAGCCCCCAGGGTAGCGGAGGAAATGAGCAGTTCTTC
>TRBV19|TRBJ1-5|.|.
CASLGSGNQPQHF
TGTGCCAGCCTTGGTTCGGGCAATCAGCCCCAGCATTTT
>TRBV7-3|TRBJ2-1|.|.
CASSLSGSSYNEQFF
TGTGCCAGCAGCTTATCGGGGAGCTCCTACAATGAGCAGTTCTTC
>TRBV5-1|TRBJ2-5|TRBD2|.
CASSLVSSGGPIQETQYF
TGCGCCAGCAGCTTGGTTTCTAGCGGGGGGCCCATCCAAGAGACCCAGTACTTC
>TRBV4-1|TRBJ2-7|TRBD2|.
CASSQGLAERVDEQYF
TGCGCCAGCAGCCAAGGGCTAGCGGAGAGGGTCGACGAGCAGTACTTC
>TRBV6-5|TRBJ2-7|TRBD1|.
CASKTYRGHSYEQYF
TGTGCCAGCAAAACATACAGGGGACACTCCTACGAGCAGTACTTC
>TRBV7-9|TRBJ1-5|.|.
CASSLGRTMPQPQHF
TGTGCCAGCAGCTTAGGAAGGACAATGCCTCAGCCCCAGCATTTT
>TRBV7-2|TRBJ1-1|.|.
CASSSGWGTEAFF
TGTGCCAGCAGCTCAGGGTGGGGCACTGAAGCTTTCTTT
>TRBV27|TRBJ2-3|.|.
CASSYDRLGDTQYF
TGTGCCAGCAGTTACGACAGGTTGGGGGATACGCAGTATTTT
>TRBV7-2|TRBJ2-1|TRBD2|.
CASSLREGTYNEQFF
TGTGCCAGCAGCTTAAGGGAGGGAACCTACAATGAGCAGTTCTTC
>TRBV28|TRBJ2-1|TRBD2|.
CASSQGGGQYNEQFF
TGTGCCAGCAGCCAAGGCGGGGGGCAATACAATGAGCAGTTCTTC
>TRBV3-1/TRBV3-2|TRBJ1-1|.|.
CASSQDPSSGAFF
TGTGCCAGCAGCCAAGATCCTAGTTCCGGAGCTTTCTTT
>TRBV11-2|TRBJ2-7|TRBD2|.
CASSLDDLGGRSYEQYF
TGTGCCAGCAGCTTAGACGACCTGGGCGGGAGGTCTTACGAGCAGTACTTC
>TRBV11-2|TRBJ1-4|TRBD1|.
CASSTGTGREKLFF
TGTGCCAGCAGCACAGGGACAGGGAGGGAAAAACTGTTTTTT
>TRBV20-1|TRBJ1-1|.|once
CSASEQPNTEAFF
TGCAGTGCTAGTGAACAGCCCAACACTGAAGCTTTCTTT
>TRBV5-5|TRBJ2-1|TRBD2|.
CASSPLGGSTINEQFF
TGTGCCAGCAGCCCCCTCGGGGGGAGCACTATAAATGAGCAGTTCTTC
>TRBV19|TRBJ2-5|TRBD1|.
CASSIGGTGGETQYF
TGTGCCAGTAGTATAGGCGGGACAGGGGGGGAGACCCAGTACTTC
>TRBV7-2|TRBJ2-5|.|.
CASSPNPTSGETQYF
TGTGCCAGCAGCCCCAACCCTACATCAGGGGAGACCCAGTACTTC
>TRBV5-4|TRBJ2-1|TRBD2|.
CASSSTSGRYNEQFF
TGTGCCAGCAGCTCGACTAGCGGGAGGTACAATGAGCAGTTCTTC
>TRBV4-1|TRBJ2-7|.|.
CASSQASIGGSYEQYF
TGCGCCAGCAGCCAAGCAAGTATCGGCGGATCCTACGAGCAGTACTTC
>TRBV7-2|TRBJ1-4|TRBD1|.
CASRLTGGTTNEKLFF
TGTGCCAGCAGACTGACAGGGGGCACAACTAATGAAAAACTGTTTTTT
>TRBV7-9|TRBJ1-1|.|.
CASSLWGATEAFF
TGTGCCAGCAGCTTATGGGGAGCTACTGAAGCTTTCTTT
>TRBV4-1|TRBJ1-1|TRBD1|.
CASSHGTATEAFF
TGCGCCAGCAGCCATGGGACAGCCACTGAAGCTTTCTTT
>TRBV12-3/TRBV12-4|TRBJ1-5|.|.
CASSLGEREPQHF
TGTGCCAGCAGTTTGGGGGAGCGGGAGCCCCAGCATTTT
>TRBV15|TRBJ2-1|TRBD2|once
CATSRSSGRWNEQFF
TGTGCCACCAGCAGGTCGAGCGGGAGGTGGAATGAGCAGTTCTTC
>TRBV7-9|TRBJ1-5|TRBD1|.
CASSSDWTGANQPQHF
TGTGCCAGCAGCTCCGACTGGACAGGGGCAAATCAGCCCCAGCATTTT
>TRBV29-1|TRBJ2-1|TRBD1|.
CSGPGQGADEQFF
TGCAGCGGACCGGGACAGGGGGCTGATGAGCAGTTCTTC
>TRBV12-3/TRBV12-4|TRBJ2-3|.|.
CASSRPGDTQYF
TGTGCCAGCAGTCGTCCAGGAGATACGCAGTATTTT
>TRBV12-3/TRBV12-4|TRBJ2-7|.|.
CASSLKGTQEQYF
TGTGCCAGCAGTTTAAAGGGGACACAAGAGCAGTACTTC
>TRBV18|TRBJ1-1|.|.
CASSRDAGGTEAFF
TGTGCCAGCTCACGGGACGCCGGGGGTACTGAAGCTTTCTTT
>TRBV20-1|TRBJ2-7|.|.
CSASQVPPPYEQYF
TGCAGTGCTAGTCAGGTTCCCCCCCCCTACGAGCAGTACTTC
>TRBV3-1/TRBV3-2|TRBJ2-1|.|.
CASSPSSGGLYEQFF
TGTGCCAGCAGCCCGAGCTCCGGGGGGCTTTATGAGCAGTTCTTC
>TRBV4-2|TRBJ2-1|.|.
CASSQDSSSYNEQFF
TGTGCCAGCAGCCAAGATTCGAGTTCCTACAATGAGCAGTTCTTC
>TRBV5-1|TRBJ1-1|TRBD1|.
CASSPGQGSPGAFF
TGCGCCAGCAGCCCGGGACAGGGGTCCCCTGGGGCTTTCTTT
>TRBV7-8|TRBJ2-7|.|.
CASSLSQTYEQYF
TGTGCCAGCAGCTTAAGTCAGACCTACGAGCAGTACTTC
>TRBV6-2/TRBV6-3|TRBJ2-7|.|.
CASSYSGTGGKQYF
TGTGCCAGCAGTTACTCCGGGACCGGCGGGAAGCAGTACTTC
>TRBV18|TRBJ1-1|.|.
CASSPPPGSTEAFF
TGTGCCAGCTCACCACCACCGGGGAGCACTGAAGCTTTCTTT
>TRBV6-5|TRBJ2-2|TRBD1|.
CASSPFQGAGGELFF
TGTGCCAGCAGTCCTTTCCAGGGGGCAGGTGGGGAGCTGTTTTTT
>TRBV28|TRBJ1-5|.|.
CASSSTTGTSNQPQHF
TGTGCCAGCAGTTCAACGACCGGGACAAGCAATCAGCCCCAGCATTTT
>TRBV5-6|TRBJ2-7|.|once
CASSPRGGYEQYF
TGTGCCAGCAGCCCAAGGGGGGGTTACGAGCAGTACTTC
>TRBV19|TRBJ1-3|TRBD1|.
CASSSRDSGGNTIYF
TGTGCCAGTAGTTCCCGGGACAGTGGTGGAAACACCATATATTTT
>TRBV5-4|TRBJ2-2|.|.
CASSLGTGNTGELFF
TGTGCCAGCAGCTTGGGGACGGGGAACACCGGGGAGTTGTTTTTT
>TRBV12-3/TRBV12-4|TRBJ1-2|.|.
CASSSGRRYGYTF
TGTGCCAGCAGTTCAGGGCGTCGGTATGGCTACACCTTC
>TRBV28|TRBJ1-2|.|.
CASSSWRGNYGYTF
TGTGCCAGCAGTTCATGGCGGGGCAACTATGGCTACACCTTC
>TRBV7-8|TRBJ1-2|TRBD1|.
CASSPRDRASYGYTF
TGTGCCAGCAGCCCCCGGGACAGGGCCTCCTATGGCTACACCTTC
>TRBV28|TRBJ2-2|TRBD2|.
CASSLGLGLAGVTGTGELFF
TGTGCCAGCAGTTTAGGTCTAGGACTAGCGGGAGTCACGGGGACCGGGGAGCTGTTTTTT
>TRBV6-5|TRBJ2-2|.|.
CASRDSWYGTGELFF
TGTGCCAGCAGGGACTCCTGGTATGGAACCGGGGAGCTGTTTTTT
>TRBV28|TRBJ1-1|TRBD1|.
CASSTQGAGNTEAFF
TGTGCCAGCAGTACTCAGGGGGCTGGGAACACTGAAGCTTTCTTT
>TRBV4-1|TRBJ1-5|.|.
CASSQKGVVPDQPQHF
TGCGCCAGCAGCCAAAAGGGGGTAGTCCCAGATCAGCCCCAGCATTTT
>TRBV2|TRBJ2-7|.|.
CASSEGSSHNYEQYF
TGTGCCAGCAGTGAAGGAAGTAGCCATAACTACGAGCAGTACTTC
>TRBV11-3|TRBJ2-1|.|.
CASSRDKGLESFDEQFF
TGTGCCAGCAGCCGGGACAAAGGGCTGGAATCGTTCGATGAGCAGTTCTTC